What follows are 32 T cell receptor beta chains derived from one specimen sequenced in a study of cytomegalovirus exposure and HLA in healthy donors. Both 60 Vbeta primers and 13 Jbeta primers went into the PCR. Libraries were prepared by immunoSEQ multiplex PCR; TCRdb keeps only in-frame clonotypes and omits some of them. Of about 160,000 clones in the sample, almost 80% were seen once. Sequencing was performed on PBMCs. These receptors originate from a woman between 50 and 59 years old in good health and CMV-seropositive.

V gene TRBV7-9 combines with J gene TRBJ1-2, with a weak D call TRBD1 (5 bases). The CDR3 contains 14 residues. Trimming pared 2 bases from V and 7 bases from J, leaving 14 bases between. The germline gives CDR1 SEHNR, CDR2 FQNEAQ (reference sequence). The CDR3 DNA is TGTGCCAGCAGCTTATCCCAGGGATTGGGTGGCTACACCTTC. Protein product: CASSLSQGLGGYTF.

V gene TRBV7-6 combines with J gene TRBJ1-6, with no clear D. Germline CDR1 is SGHVS and CDR2 is FNYEAQ. V lost 5 bases and J 11 bases, leaving 16 bases between the germline ends. This CDR3 has 14 amino acids. In nucleotides, the CDR3 is TGTGCCAGCAGCCAAGGCAGTTTCGGGACACCCCTCCACTTT. Protein product: CASSQGSFGTPLHF.

The chain uses TRBV2 and TRBJ1-1; D is perhaps TRBD1 (5 bases). The CDR3 has 14 residues. The germline gives CDR1 SNHLY, CDR2 FYNNEI. Trimming took off 7 bases at V and 6 bases at J, with 18 bases between the two ends. The CDR3 sequence: CASTKEQGVSEAFF. The DNA for the CDR3 is TGTGCCAGCACCAAGGAGCAGGGTGTGTCTGAAGCTTTCTTT. The variable domain in full, with the rest retrieved from reference TRBV2 and TRBJ1-1, is EPEVTQTPSHQVTQMGQEVILRCVPISNHLYFYWYRQILGQKVEFLVSFYNNEISEKSEIFDDQFSVERPDGSNFTLKIRSTKLEDSAMYFCASTKEQGVSEAFFGQGTRLTVV.

The V gene is TRBV10-3, the J gene TRBJ1-2; 8 bases align to TRBD1. V lost 4 bases, J lost 0 bases, and 10 bases stayed unmatched. From germline, CDR1 is ENHRY and CDR2 SYGVKD. This CDR3 region has 17 residues. CDR3 amino acids: CAISAWTGPTPNYGYTF. The CDR3 nucleotides are TGTGCCATCAGTGCATGGACAGGGCCCACGCCTAACTATGGCTACACCTTC.

This chain uses TRBV9 with TRBJ2-7; 9 bases match TRBD1. After removal of 4 bases from V and 2 bases from J, the junction contained 7 bases not matched to a gene. CDR1 and CDR2 (germline): SGDLS, YYNGEE. This CDR3 comprises 15 residues. CDR3 nucleotide sequence: TGTGCCAGCAGCTACGGGACAGGGAGTACCTACGAGCAGTACTTC. The encoded protein is CASSYGTGSTYEQYF.

The rearrangement uses TRBV18 and TRBJ2-7, with 9 nucleotides matching TRBD1. The J segment lost 3 bases and the V segment lost 3 bases, leaving 9 bases of the junction unmatched. In germline, CDR1 is KGHSH, CDR2 LQKENI. This CDR3 spans 16 amino acids. CDR3 nucleotide sequence: TGTGCCAGCTCACCTTCTCCCGGGACAGGGAGCTACGAGCAGTACTTC. Encoded protein: CASSPSPGTGSYEQYF. Drawing the rest from reference TRBV18 and TRBJ2-7, the complete variable domain is NAGVMQNPRHLVRRRGQEARLRCSPMKGHSHVYWYRQLPEEGLKFMVYLQKENIIDESGMPKERFSAEFPKEGPSILRIQQVVRGDSAAYFCASSPSPGTGSYEQYFGPGTRLTVT.

The chain links TRBV2 to TRBJ1-2; 9 bases map to TRBD1. The CDR3 loop spans 17 amino acids. CDR1 is SNHLY, CDR2 FYNNEI, per germline. V was clipped by 11 bases and J by 0 bases; unmatched bases: 16. CDR3 in amino acids: CAGDTRDRASSNYGYTF. For the CDR3, the DNA is TGTGCCGGAGATACGAGGGACAGGGCCTCATCTAACTATGGCTACACCTTC.

In this sample, this clone turned up a few times. This rearrangement joins TRBV5-8 to TRBJ2-7; 12 bases agree with TRBD2. The CDR3 loop spans 15 amino acids. Trimming cost V 2 bases and J 6 bases; bases outside gene matches: 6. CDR1 and CDR2 (germline): SGHTS, YDEGEE. This CDR3 reads CASSFRTSGTVEQYF. The CDR3 DNA is TGTGCCAGCAGCTTTAGGACTAGCGGGACGGTCGAGCAGTACTTC.

V and J are TRBV13 and TRBJ2-5; weak D call: TRBD2 (5 bases). V was trimmed by 5 bases and J by 5 bases, leaving 18 bases between them. This CDR3 has 15 amino acids. Germline assignment: CDR1 PRHDT and CDR2 FYEKMQ (reference sequence). CDR3 protein: CASSRRAHTGETQYF. The CDR3 nucleotides read TGTGCCAGCAGCCGCCGGGCCCACACGGGGGAGACCCAGTACTTC.

In nucleotides, the CDR3 is TGTGCCAGCAGCCTAGCGGGAGGGCCCTCCGGGGAGCTGTTTTTT. Translation: CASSLAGGPSGELFF. The chain combines TRBV7-3 with TRBJ2-2, with 12 bases aligning to TRBD2. The CDR3 covers 15 residues. The germline V gene has CDR1 SGHTA and CDR2 FQGTGA. Losses at the gene ends were 5 bases for V and 6 bases for J; bases not matched to a gene: 4.

The CDR3: CASSDPLGQYSGNTIYF. CDR3 sequence (DNA): TGTGCCAGCAGTGACCCTCTGGGACAGTACTCTGGAAACACCATATATTTT. The rearrangement joins TRBV25-1 to TRBJ1-3; TRBD1 matches 7 bases. Trimming cost V 3 bases and J 0 bases; bases outside gene matches: 8. CDR3 length: 17 residues. Germline CDR1 is MGHDK and CDR2 is SYGVNS.

This clone was picked up a small number of times. The rearrangement joins TRBV4-3 to TRBJ2-5; tentative D call: TRBD1 (5 bases). The V gene's germline CDR1 is LGHNA and CDR2 YSLEER. V lost 0 bases to trimming and J lost 2 bases, with 13 bases between them. This CDR3 spans 16 amino acids. CDR3 nucleotides: TGCGCCAGCAGCCAAGATCTAAATAGACAGCAAGAGACCCAGTACTTC. It encodes CASSQDLNRQQETQYF.

V gene TRBV30 combines with J gene TRBJ2-3; D call uncertain. The CDR3 runs 15 residues. V was shortened by 5 bases and J by 8 bases, with 23 bases between the two germline ends. CDR1 and CDR2 from the germline V gene are GTSNPN and SVGIG (reference sequence). In DNA form, the CDR3 reads TGTGCCTGGGCCTTACCATTCACCCCGCGTGGTACGCAGTATTTT. Protein sequence: CAWALPFTPRGTQYF.

The chain uses TRBV1 and TRBJ2-7; TRBD1 is the table's D call, not checked against the DNA. TRBV1 is a listed pseudogene. This CDR3 has 17 amino acids. CDR3 sequence reads: CTSSQAGAWTGECEQYF. The DNA for the CDR3 is TGCACCAGCAGCCAAGCAGGAGCCTGGACAGGGGAATGCGAGCAGTACTTC.

This clone was detected only a few times. The V and J genes are TRBV9 and TRBJ2-1, with D maybe TRBD1 (5 bases). V was cut by 0 bases and J by 0 bases, with 7 bases left in between. From germline, CDR1 is SGDLS and CDR2 YYNGEE. This CDR3 comprises 15 residues. This CDR3 is CASSVGGPSYNEQFF. The CDR3 region has the DNA TGTGCCAGCAGCGTAGGGGGCCCCTCCTACAATGAGCAGTTCTTC.

Only a few counts were recorded for this clone. V and J are TRBV28 and TRBJ2-1; a weak D match, TRBD2 (6 bases). Per the germline V gene, CDR1 is MDHEN and CDR2 is SYDVKM. The CDR3 contains 18 residues. The V gene lost 3 bases and the J gene lost 3 bases, with 21 bases spanning the gap. The CDR3 is CASSLSGAGGGLYNEQFF. In nucleotides, the CDR3 is TGTGCCAGCAGTTTGTCAGGAGCGGGCGGAGGCCTCTACAATGAGCAGTTCTTC.

V usage is TRBV10-2 and J usage is TRBJ2-7, with no clear D. Germline assignment: CDR1 WSHSY and CDR2 SAAADI. The germline V and J ends were trimmed by 4 bases and 4 bases, with 17 bases remaining between them. This CDR3 is built from 15 residues. CDR3 in amino acids: CASSGLSGEVYEQYF. CDR3 in DNA: TGCGCCAGCAGTGGGCTATCCGGAGAGGTGTACGAGCAGTACTTC.

This clone has a handful of counts. The chain carries TRBV7-2 and TRBJ1-5; TRBD1 agrees at 8 bases. Germline trimming cut 4 bases from V and 7 bases from J; bases unmatched to any gene: 9. The CDR3 consists of 15 residues. Germline V lookup: CDR1 SGHTA, CDR2 FQGNSA. CDR3 nucleotides: TGTGCCAGCAGCTCTCAGACAGGGGTAGGGCAGCCCCAGCATTTT. Translated, it gives CASSSQTGVGQPQHF.

The rearrangement joins TRBV4-1 to TRBJ2-7; a weak D match, TRBD1 (5 bases). Germline V CDR1 and CDR2: MGHRA, YSYEKL. This CDR3 is 17 amino acids long. Trimming removed 0 bases at V and 2 bases at J, with 17 bases between. The CDR3 nucleotides read TGCGCCAGCAGCCAAGATCGTTCCCGACAGATTACCTACGAGCAGTACTTC. As protein: CASSQDRSRQITYEQYF.

This clone was recorded only once. The chain recombines TRBV9 with TRBJ2-2, with 10 bases lining up with TRBD1. Germline-derived CDR1 and CDR2 are SGDLS and YYNGEE. The CDR3 runs 16 residues. The J segment lost 5 bases and the V segment lost 4 bases, leaving 8 bases of the junction unmatched. This CDR3 is CASSPRDRGLTGELFF. The CDR3 DNA reads as TGTGCCAGCAGCCCCCGGGACAGGGGTTTGACCGGGGAGCTGTTTTTT.

The chain has TRBV6-6 and TRBJ1-1; TRBD1 agrees at 11 bases. The ends lost 4 bases at V and 10 bases at J; junction bases unmatched: 11. The germline V gene encodes CDR1 MNHNY and CDR2 SVGAGI (reference sequence). The CDR3 has 15 residues. The CDR3 DNA sequence: TGTGCCAGCAGTTCATTTATCGGACAGGGGGCTGGAGCTTTCTTT. Its translation is CASSSFIGQGAGAFF.

This chain connects TRBV7-6 to TRBJ2-2, with 8 bases lining up with TRBD1. This CDR3 comprises 17 residues. Trimming cost V 2 bases and J 0 bases; bases outside gene matches: 5. Germline loops: CDR1 SGHVS, CDR2 FNYEAQ. The CDR3 coding sequence is TGTGCCAGCAGCTTAAGGACAGGGACCACGAACACCGGGGAGCTGTTTTTT. It encodes CASSLRTGTTNTGELFF.

In its sample, this clone was seen a few times. The chain combines TRBV19 with TRBJ2-7; 9 bases agree with TRBD1. V lost 5 bases and J lost 3; bases outside the gene matches: 5. The V gene's germline CDR1 is LNHDA and CDR2 SQIVND (reference sequence). This CDR3 is built from 14 residues. The CDR3 bases are TGTGCCAGTAGTCCTGGGACAGGGAACTACGAGCAGTACTTC. Amino acid sequence: CASSPGTGNYEQYF.

The rearrangement joins TRBV7-8 to TRBJ1-4, with TRBD1 matching over 7 bases. CDR1 SGHVS and CDR2 FQNEAQ come from the germline V gene. After removal of 5 bases from V and 8 bases from J, the junction contained 11 bases not matched to a gene. This CDR3 region has 15 residues. The CDR3 DNA sequence: TGTGCCAGCAGCCGGAATGACAGGGATGGGGAAAAACTGTTTTTT. Translation: CASSRNDRDGEKLFF. The full variable domain, completed using reference TRBV7-8 and TRBJ1-4, is GAGVSQSPRYKVAKRGQDVALRCDPISGHVSLFWYQQALGQGPEFLTYFQNEAQLDKSGLPSDRFFAERPEGSVSTLKIQRTQQEDSAVYLCASSRNDRDGEKLFFGSGTQLSVL.

The CDR3 DNA reads as TGTGCCAGTAGCGTACGGACAGGGGGTAGGACTGAAGCTTTCTTT. The encoded protein is CASSVRTGGRTEAFF. This sequence joins TRBV19 and TRBJ1-1; 10 bases match TRBD1. Germline CDR1 and CDR2: LNHDA and SQIVND (reference sequence). V shed 6 bases, J shed 5 bases, and the junction held 9 bases outside the gene matches. The CDR3 consists of 15 residues.

This clone has only a few counts. The chain has TRBV7-8 and TRBJ2-6; D ambiguous. This CDR3 is built from 14 residues. Germline assignment: CDR1 SGHVS and CDR2 FQNEAQ. Deletions cut 1 base from V and 5 bases from J, with 6 bases between. The CDR3 is CASSLDGWANVLTF. The DNA of the CDR3 is TGTGCCAGCAGCTTAGACGGTTGGGCCAACGTCCTGACTTTC.

The V call is TRBV4-1, the J call TRBJ1-1; D perhaps matches TRBD1 (5 bases). The germline V gene has CDR1 MGHRA and CDR2 YSYEKL. The CDR3 extends over 15 amino acids. Trimming stripped 0 bases from V and 4 bases from J, with 12 bases between. CDR3 DNA sequence: TGCGCCAGCAGCCAAGAGGGGGGGTTGGCCACTGAAGCTTTCTTT. The encoded protein is CASSQEGGLATEAFF.

The chain has TRBV9 and TRBJ2-3; 9 nucleotides line up with TRBD2. J lost 1 base, V lost 0 bases, and 3 bases had no gene match. CDR1 and CDR2 from the germline V gene are SGDLS and YYNGEE. This CDR3 contains 16 residues. The CDR3 is CASSVDAGGGTDTQYF. The CDR3 coding sequence is TGTGCCAGCAGCGTAGATGCGGGGGGGGGCACAGATACGCAGTATTTT.

The rearrangement links TRBV4-3 to TRBJ1-3; no definite D call. The V end lost 3 bases, the J end lost 4 bases, and 10 bases lay between the germline ends. This CDR3 is 14 amino acids long. Germline V CDR1 and CDR2: LGHNA, YSLEER. The CDR3 DNA sequence: TGCGCCAGCAGCCACTCGGGGTCAGGAAACACCATATATTTT. It specifies CASSHSGSGNTIYF.

This chain uses TRBV7-2 with TRBJ1-5, with D hard to call. The CDR3 spans 13 residues. Trimming shortened V by 5 bases and J by 5 bases, and 10 bases separated the two germline ends. Germline loops: CDR1 SGHTA, CDR2 FQGNSA. CDR3 bases: TGTGCCAGCAGCCCAGGAGGCCATCAGCCCCAGCATTTT. Translating gives CASSPGGHQPQHF.

The table lists this clone with a few counts. The V and J genes are TRBV5-6 and TRBJ2-1; 9 bases agree with TRBD1. Per germline, CDR1 SGHDT and CDR2 YYEEEE. This CDR3 comprises 15 residues. V lost 2 bases and J lost 4; bases outside the gene matches: 4. CDR3 coding DNA: TGTGCCAGCAGCTTTGGGGGACAGGGATACAATGAGCAGTTCTTC. This gives the protein CASSFGGQGYNEQFF.

The V gene is TRBV6-1, the J gene TRBJ1-1; TRBD1 agrees at 8 bases. Unmatched junction bases numbered 11, after V lost 9 bases and J lost 5 bases. The CDR3 has 14 amino acids. Germline V gives CDR1 MNHNS, CDR2 SASEGT. This chain's CDR3 is CASQGARLGTEAFF. CDR3 DNA: TGTGCCAGTCAGGGGGCGCGTTTAGGGACTGAAGCTTTCTTT.